The next 30 T cell receptor beta chains were all read from a single sample in a study of blood T cell repertoires in COVID-19. The data were produced by immunoSEQ multiplex PCR, yet TCRdb's version contains in-frame clones alone and is incomplete. The data show roughly 150,000 clones, 70% to 85% seen once. Sequenced: PBMCs or T cells enriched from blood (not recorded which). The receptors shown here come from a woman aged 18-29 years who had been exposed to COVID-19.

The J gene is TRBJ1-1, the V gene TRBV27, with D perhaps matching TRBD1 (5 bases). V lost 2 bases to trimming and J lost 5 bases, with 15 bases between them. Germline CDR1 is MNHEY and CDR2 is SMNVEV (reference sequence). The CDR3 spans 15 residues. CDR3 residues: CASSLKRGTRTEAFF. CDR3 DNA: TGTGCCAGCAGTTTAAAACGGGGGACGAGAACTGAAGCTTTCTTT.

The DNA of the CDR3 is TGTGCCAGCAGCGTAGCGGGAACTAGCACAGATACGCAGTATTTT. Translated, it gives CASSVAGTSTDTQYF. This chain uses TRBV9 with TRBJ2-3; possible D gene TRBD2, 5 bases. The CDR3 has 15 amino acids. The germline V and J ends were trimmed by 0 bases and 0 bases, with 8 bases remaining between them. Germline CDR1 SGDLS, CDR2 YYNGEE.

This chain links TRBV14 with TRBJ1-2; D is ambiguous. The germline V and J ends were trimmed by 1 base and 1 base, with 16 bases remaining between them. This CDR3 has 17 amino acids. Germline V gives CDR1 SGHDN, CDR2 FVKESK. The CDR3 bases are TGTGCCAGCAGCCAAGCGCCGGGTCTAGGGAGTAACTATGGCTACACCTTC. Residues: CASSQAPGLGSNYGYTF.

The V call is TRBV9, the J call TRBJ1-2; 11 nucleotides match TRBD1. After removal of 5 bases from V and 3 bases from J, the junction contained 6 bases not matched to a gene. Looked up from germline, CDR1 is SGDLS and CDR2 is YYNGEE. CDR3 length: 15 residues. The CDR3 loop is CASREGTGGYYGYTF. The CDR3 DNA reads TGTGCCAGCAGAGAAGGGACAGGGGGATACTATGGCTACACCTTC.

This clone was counted a single time. This chain links TRBV7-9 with TRBJ1-3; D is ambiguous. This CDR3 is 16 amino acids long. Trimming pared 3 bases from V and 0 bases from J, leaving 12 bases between. From germline, CDR1 is SEHNR and CDR2 FQNEAQ (reference sequence). The CDR3: CASSFTVPISGNTIYF. The CDR3 region has the DNA TGTGCCAGCAGCTTCACAGTTCCGATCTCTGGAAACACCATATATTTT.

This clone was counted a single time. The V and J genes are TRBV2 and TRBJ2-7, with 10 bases lining up with TRBD2. Germline CDR1 reads SNHLY; CDR2 reads FYNNEI. This CDR3 is built from 15 residues. J gave up 7 bases and V 5 bases, and 11 bases lay outside the gene matches. CDR3 DNA: TGTGCCAGCAGTTCGCTAGCGGGAGTGAAAGGGGAGCAGTACTTC. Protein sequence: CASSSLAGVKGEQYF.

The genes are TRBV5-1 and TRBJ1-1, with TRBD1 matching 8 bases. J was trimmed by 1 base and V by 9 bases; bases with no gene match: 8. The CDR3 totals 14 residues. In germline, CDR1 is SGHRS, CDR2 YFSETQ. For the CDR3, the DNA is TGCGCCACCGCGCGGACAGGGAAGAACACTGAAGCTTTCTTT. The encoded protein is CATARTGKNTEAFF.

The rearrangement links TRBV7-2 to TRBJ1-2; TRBD1 agrees at 7 bases. From germline, CDR1 is SGHTA and CDR2 FQGNSA. The length of the CDR3 is 16 residues. V trimming: 0 bases; J trimming: 2 bases; junction bases outside the gene matches: 6. In DNA, the CDR3 is TGTGCCAGCAGCTTAGCAAATGGCAGGGGGAACTATGGCTACACCTTC. Its translation is CASSLANGRGNYGYTF.

The chain carries TRBV30 and TRBJ1-1, with a weak D call TRBD1 (5 bases). The CDR3 is made up of 11 amino acids. The V end was cut by 5 bases, the J end by 7 bases, with 11 bases between. The germline V gene has CDR1 GTSNPN and CDR2 SVGIG (reference sequence). CDR3 protein: CAWGTDYEAFF. The CDR3 DNA sequence: TGTGCCTGGGGGACGGACTATGAAGCTTTCTTT.

V is TRBV6-2 or TRBV6-3 and J is TRBJ2-7; 7 bases fit TRBD2. CDR1 and CDR2 (germline): MNHEY, SVGEGT. V was pared by 5 bases and J by 5 bases, with 12 bases of the junction left unmatched. The CDR3 spans 15 residues. The CDR3 reads CASSDRTRYVDEQYF. CDR3 nucleotides: TGTGCCAGCAGTGACCGGACTAGGTATGTCGACGAGCAGTACTTC.

The V call is TRBV30, the J call TRBJ1-4; a possible D gene is TRBD1 (6 bases). Trimming pared 4 bases from V and 0 bases from J, leaving 12 bases between. The CDR3 consists of 15 residues. In germline, CDR1 is GTSNPN, CDR2 SVGIG (reference sequence). The CDR3 protein is CAWTSGQTTNEKLFF. The DNA for the CDR3 is TGTGCCTGGACCTCCGGACAGACAACTAATGAAAAACTGTTTTTT.

As regards this clone: Other nucleotide sequences in the sample specify the same CDR3. The chain links TRBV28 to TRBJ1-2; 7 bases fit TRBD1. J was trimmed by 8 bases and V by 4 bases; bases with no gene match: 4. The germline CDR1 and CDR2 sequences are MDHEN and SYDVKM. There are 12 residues in the CDR3. CDR3 in amino acids: CASSYRGYGYTF. CDR3 nucleotide sequence: TGTGCCAGCAGTTACAGGGGTTACGGCTACACCTTC.

This chain connects TRBV28 to TRBJ2-1; D is undetermined. Germline loops: CDR1 MDHEN, CDR2 SYDVKM. The CDR3 contains 14 residues. Trimming took 2 bases from V and 7 from J, leaving 12 bases between them. The CDR3 loop is CASSLTGTSNEQFF. Written as DNA, the CDR3 is TGTGCCAGCAGTTTAACCGGTACTTCAAATGAGCAGTTCTTC. Full variable domain (missing parts from reference TRBV28 and TRBJ2-1): DVKVTQSSRYLVKRTGEKVFLECVQDMDHENMFWYRQDPGLGLRLIYFSYDVKMKEKGDIPEGYSVSREKKERFSLILESASTNQTSMYLCASSLTGTSNEQFFGPGTRLTVL.

This sequence joins TRBV6-2 or TRBV6-3 and TRBJ2-7, with TRBD1 identical over 8 bases. This CDR3 spans 15 amino acids. V lost 5 bases and J lost 0; bases outside the gene matches: 6. Germline loops: CDR1 MNHEY, CDR2 SVGEGT. The CDR3 DNA sequence: TGTGCCAGCAGTAAAGACGACAGGGGCTCCTACGAGCAGTACTTC. Translated, it gives CASSKDDRGSYEQYF.

The genes are TRBV7-9 and TRBJ2-4; 8 positions agree with TRBD1. The ends lost 5 bases at V and 4 bases at J; junction bases unmatched: 7. Germline V gene lookup returns CDR1 SEHNR and CDR2 FQNEAQ (reference sequence). CDR3 length equals 15 residues. CDR3 loop: CASSPVDRGKNIQYF. The CDR3 DNA is TGTGCCAGCAGCCCCGTCGACAGGGGTAAAAACATTCAGTACTTC.

The chain is built from TRBV15 and TRBJ1-4, with D possibly TRBD1 on 6 matching bases. Germline lookup yields CDR1 LNHNV and CDR2 YYDKDF (reference sequence). Trimming removed 5 bases at V and 8 bases at J, with 15 bases between. The length of the CDR3 is 14 residues. In DNA, the CDR3 is TGTGCCACCAGCCAAGACAGGCTCGGAGAAAAACTGTTTTTT. Translated, it gives CATSQDRLGEKLFF.

This clone has a handful of counts. The chain employs TRBV7-2 and TRBJ1-1; D uncertain. The CDR3 contains 16 residues. CDR1 and CDR2 from the germline V gene are SGHTA and FQGNSA. V was clipped by 0 bases and J by 0 bases, with 11 bases between them. The CDR3 nucleotides read TGTGCCAGCAGCTTAGCGGCGGGAACTATGAACACTGAAGCTTTCTTT. Its protein product is CASSLAAGTMNTEAFF.

The chain employs TRBV27 and TRBJ2-3, with unresolved D. The V and J ends lost 5 bases and 0 bases respectively, with 12 bases between them. This CDR3 has 15 amino acids. Germline lookup yields CDR1 MNHEY and CDR2 SMNVEV (reference sequence). The CDR3 reads CASSQTGVSTDTQYF. DNA of the CDR3: TGTGCCAGCAGTCAGACTGGCGTTAGCACAGATACGCAGTATTTT.

V gene TRBV25-1 combines with J gene TRBJ1-1; tentatively, D is TRBD1 (5 bases). V gave up 3 bases and J gave up 4 bases, with 15 bases separating them. This CDR3 is built from 15 residues. Germline CDR1 and CDR2: MGHDK and SYGVNS. Here the CDR3 DNA reads TGTGCCAGCAGTGACCCCAGGGCGGTTGGCACTGAAGCTTTCTTT. Its protein is CASSDPRAVGTEAFF.

The chain joins TRBV28 to TRBJ1-2; no clear D. V lost 3 bases and J 8 bases, leaving 7 bases between the germline ends. There are 11 residues in the CDR3. Germline V gene lookup returns CDR1 MDHEN and CDR2 SYDVKM. CDR3 bases: TGTGCCAGCAGTTTTACGGGGGGCTACACCTTC. As protein: CASSFTGGYTF.

The chain recombines TRBV12-3 or TRBV12-4 with TRBJ1-2; tentatively, D is TRBD1 (5 bases). Trimming stripped 8 bases from V and 3 bases from J, with 10 bases between. The CDR3 has 12 residues. The CDR3, as DNA: TGTGCCAGCCGGGGGGATGACTATGGCTACACCTTC. This encodes CASRGDDYGYTF.

The chain uses TRBV9 and TRBJ2-5; TRBD2 agrees at 11 bases. CDR3 length: 15 residues. The trim removed 0 bases at V and 5 bases at J, leaving 3 bases unmatched. The germline V gene encodes CDR1 SGDLS and CDR2 YYNGEE. The CDR3 bases are TGTGCCAGCAGCGTAGTAGGGACTAGCGGCGAGACCCAGTACTTC. Encoded protein: CASSVVGTSGETQYF.

The chain couples TRBV11-2 to TRBJ2-1; D unresolved. The V end was cut by 1 base, the J end by 10 bases, with 14 bases between. Germline V gives CDR1 SGHAT, CDR2 FQNNGV. The CDR3 is 14 amino acids. This CDR3 reads CASSLGVLPVEQFF. Written as DNA, the CDR3 is TGTGCCAGCAGCTTAGGAGTTCTACCCGTCGAGCAGTTCTTC.

The V gene is TRBV29-1, the J gene TRBJ2-3, with TRBD2 matching 12 bases. After removal of 1 base from V and 3 bases from J, the junction contained 5 bases not matched to a gene. Germline lookup yields CDR1 SQVTM and CDR2 ANQGSEA. CDR3 length equals 16 residues. In DNA, the CDR3 is TGCAGCGTTGAAGGACTAGCGGGAGTTGTTACAGATACGCAGTATTTT. Residues: CSVEGLAGVVTDTQYF.

The chain joins TRBV28 to TRBJ2-3; 8 bases match TRBD2. The V segment lost 5 bases and the J segment 5 bases; nucleotides outside the gene matches: 9. The V gene's germline CDR1 is MDHEN and CDR2 SYDVKM. CDR3 length: 15 amino acids. The CDR3 DNA reads as TGTGCCAGCAGTATTCCGGGAGGGCCTGGAGATACGCAGTATTTT. It translates to CASSIPGGPGDTQYF.

This chain joins TRBV28 and TRBJ2-3; a possible D gene is TRBD2 (5 bases). In germline, CDR1 is MDHEN, CDR2 SYDVKM. The CDR3 has 15 residues. V was clipped by 2 bases and J by 2 bases, with 11 bases between them. The CDR3 here is CASSLASGHTDTQYF. The CDR3 DNA reads TGTGCCAGCAGTTTAGCAAGCGGCCACACAGATACGCAGTATTTT.

The V call is TRBV7-2, the J call TRBJ2-7; 7 bases align to TRBD1. Germline loops: CDR1 SGHTA, CDR2 FQGNSA. V trimming: 4 bases; J trimming: 1 base; junction bases outside the gene matches: 7. This CDR3 has 15 amino acids. The CDR3 DNA reads as TGTGCCAGCAGCTCTACAGGGGTGGGGTCCTACGAGCAGTACTTC. Translation: CASSSTGVGSYEQYF.

The V gene is TRBV5-1, the J gene TRBJ1-3, with 9 bases identical to TRBD1. The germline gives CDR1 SGHRS, CDR2 YFSETQ. The V and J ends lost 3 bases and 2 bases, in that order; junction bases with no gene match: 9. The CDR3 is 17 residues long. The CDR3 sequence is CASSSQGAHLTGNTIYF. CDR3 in DNA: TGCGCCAGCAGCTCACAGGGGGCGCATTTGACTGGAAACACCATATATTTT.

The CDR3 DNA follows: TGTGCCAGCAGCTTAGTTGCAGGTCTGAACACTGAAGCTTTCTTT. This sequence encodes CASSLVAGLNTEAFF. The chain has TRBV7-9 and TRBJ1-1, with unresolved D. The V gene's germline CDR1 is SEHNR and CDR2 FQNEAQ (reference sequence). This CDR3 comprises 15 residues. Trimming took 1 base from V and 0 from J, leaving 9 bases between them.

J is TRBJ1-5 and V is TRBV2; D remains unclear. Between the trimmed V and J ends, which lost 3 bases and 4 bases, there was a span of 7 bases. The CDR3 extends over 13 amino acids. Germline CDR1 and CDR2: SNHLY and FYNNEI. CDR3 DNA sequence: TGTGCCAGCAGTGACGGGGTAAATCAGCCCCAGCATTTT. This encodes CASSDGVNQPQHF.